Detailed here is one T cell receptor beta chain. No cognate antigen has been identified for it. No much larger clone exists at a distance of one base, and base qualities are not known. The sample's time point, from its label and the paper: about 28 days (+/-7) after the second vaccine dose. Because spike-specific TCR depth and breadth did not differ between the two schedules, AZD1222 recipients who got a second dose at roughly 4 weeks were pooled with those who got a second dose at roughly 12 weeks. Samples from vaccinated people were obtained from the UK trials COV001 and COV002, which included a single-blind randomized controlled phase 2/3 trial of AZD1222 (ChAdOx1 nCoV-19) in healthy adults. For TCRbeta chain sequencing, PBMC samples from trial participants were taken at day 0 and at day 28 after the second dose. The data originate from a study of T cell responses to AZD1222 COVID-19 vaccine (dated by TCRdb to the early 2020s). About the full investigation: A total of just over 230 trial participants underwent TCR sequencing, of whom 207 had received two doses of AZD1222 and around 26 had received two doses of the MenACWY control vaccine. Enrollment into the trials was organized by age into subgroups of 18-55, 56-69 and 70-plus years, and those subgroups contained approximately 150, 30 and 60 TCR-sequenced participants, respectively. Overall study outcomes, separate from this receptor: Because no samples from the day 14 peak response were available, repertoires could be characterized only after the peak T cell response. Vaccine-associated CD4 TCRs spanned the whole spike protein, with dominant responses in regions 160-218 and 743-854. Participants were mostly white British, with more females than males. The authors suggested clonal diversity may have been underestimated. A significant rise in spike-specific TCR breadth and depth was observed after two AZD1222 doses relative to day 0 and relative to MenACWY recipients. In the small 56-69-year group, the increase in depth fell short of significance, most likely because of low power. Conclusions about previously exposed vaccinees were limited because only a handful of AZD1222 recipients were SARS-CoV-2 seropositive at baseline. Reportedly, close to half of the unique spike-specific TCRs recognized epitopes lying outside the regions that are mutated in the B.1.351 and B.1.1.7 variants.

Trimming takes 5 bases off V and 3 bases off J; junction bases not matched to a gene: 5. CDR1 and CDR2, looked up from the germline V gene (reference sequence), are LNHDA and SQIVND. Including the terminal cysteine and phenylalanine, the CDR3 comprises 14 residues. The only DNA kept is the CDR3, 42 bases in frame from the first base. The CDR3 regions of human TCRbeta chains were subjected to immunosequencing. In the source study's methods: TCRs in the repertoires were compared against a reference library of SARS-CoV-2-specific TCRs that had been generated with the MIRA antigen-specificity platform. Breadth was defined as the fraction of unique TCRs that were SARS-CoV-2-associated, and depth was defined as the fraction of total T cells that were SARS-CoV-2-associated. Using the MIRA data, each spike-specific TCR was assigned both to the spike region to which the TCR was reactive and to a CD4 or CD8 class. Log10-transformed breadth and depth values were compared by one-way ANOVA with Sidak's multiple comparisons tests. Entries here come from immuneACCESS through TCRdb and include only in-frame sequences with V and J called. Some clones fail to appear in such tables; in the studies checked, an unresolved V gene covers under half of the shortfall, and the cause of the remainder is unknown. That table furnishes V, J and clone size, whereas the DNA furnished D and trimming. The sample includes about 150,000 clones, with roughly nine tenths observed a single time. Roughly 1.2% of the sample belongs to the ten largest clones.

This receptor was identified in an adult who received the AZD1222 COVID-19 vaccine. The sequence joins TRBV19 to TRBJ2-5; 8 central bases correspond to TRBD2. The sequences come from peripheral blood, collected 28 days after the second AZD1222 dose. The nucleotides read TGTGCCAGTAGTTGGCGGGGGGCCGAAGAGACCCAGTACTTC. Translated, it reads CASSWRGAEETQYF. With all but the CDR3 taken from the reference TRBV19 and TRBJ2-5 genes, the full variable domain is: DGGITQSPKYLFRKEGQNVTLSCEQNLNHDAMYWYRQDPGQGLRLIYYSQIVNDFQKGDIAEGYSVSREKKESFPLTVTSAQKNPTAFYLCASSWRGAEETQYFGPGTRLLVL.